This TCR beta chain comes out of a study of T cells after yellow fever vaccination. The study's findings and limits: Some clonotypes were seen in both the CD4 and the CD8 compartments. These made up a small share and likely arose from convergent recombination. One caveat is that FACS-sorted repertoires could contain abundant clonotypes contaminating from the bulk population. Reappearance after the booster was observed for most primary-vaccination clones (roughly 97% CD4, over 70% CD8).

As TCR cDNA was made by 5'RACE template switching, a universal primer site and UMIs were added. A single record per CDR3 protein comes from TCRdb applying MiXCR to the 5' RACE reads. The sample includes 550,000 to 750,000 distinct CDR3 sequences, 13% seen only once; the top ten take over 13%. For this clonotype: Its antigen is unknown.

Deletions cut 7 bases from V and 3 bases from J, with 12 bases between. CDR3 size: 12 residues. CDR1 is DFQATT, CDR2 SNEGSKA, per germline (reference sequence). The chain joins TRBV20-1 to TRBJ2-5; tentatively, D is TRBD1 (5 bases). The receptor was derived from a young man who received the YFV17D yellow fever vaccine. Sequenced here: PBMCs, sampled on the day of the yellow fever booster vaccination. The DNA for the CDR3 is TGCAGTGGAATATCAGGGAAAGAGACCCAGTACTTC. This codes for CSGISGKETQYF.